This is a list of T cell receptor beta chains from one sample in a study of CD8 T cells in ankylosing spondylitis. TCRdb re-analysed the 5' RACE reads in MiXCR, keeping a single row per CDR3 protein. The data show 110,000 to 150,000 distinct CDR3 sequences, approximately 8.4% seen once. Sequencing used synovial fluid, either unsorted or a sorted T cell fraction (not recorded which). All receptors derive from a male donor with ankylosing spondylitis. Both conserved end residues are part of each CDR3. Each record gives: CDR3 DNA, CDR3 protein, V gene, clone size, J gene, D gene. The D gene is left open where the match is weak. The listing skips clone size in some rows; elsewhere it reads once, few, many or a size class.

DNA: TGTGCCAGCAGCCGGGGGTCAGATACGCAGTATTTT
CDR3: CASSRGSDTQYF
V: TRBV5-5
size: .
J: TRBJ2-3
D: .

DNA: TGTGCCAGCAGGGGACTAGTTGAGACCCAGTACTTC
CDR3: CASRGLVETQYF
V: TRBV2
size: few
J: TRBJ2-5
D: TRBD2

DNA: TGTGCCAGCGGGCTAGGGGTCGGGGGTTCCTATGGCTACACCTTC
CDR3: CASGLGVGGSYGYTF
V: TRBV28
size: many
J: TRBJ1-2
D: .

DNA: TGCAGTGCTAAACCCGGAACTTACTATGGCTACACCTTC
CDR3: CSAKPGTYYGYTF
V: TRBV20-1
size: many
J: TRBJ1-2
D: .

DNA: TGTGCCAGCTCACCGTTGACAGGGAGCACTGAAGCTTTCTTT
CDR3: CASSPLTGSTEAFF
V: TRBV18
size: .
J: TRBJ1-1
D: TRBD1

DNA: TGTGCCAGCAGTGAAATTGGGGGCGGGGGCAGCACAGATACGCAGTATTTT
CDR3: CASSEIGGGGSTDTQYF
V: TRBV6-1
size: many
J: TRBJ2-3
D: .

DNA: TGCAGCGTCTTGGGGACAGGGATTCGGGGCTACACCTTC
CDR3: CSVLGTGIRGYTF
V: TRBV29-1
size: .
J: TRBJ1-2
D: TRBD1

DNA: TGTGCCAGCAGCGGGGGACAGGGTGGTGCCGGGGAGCTGTTTTTT
CDR3: CASSGGQGGAGELFF
V: TRBV7-2
size: few
J: TRBJ2-2
D: TRBD1

DNA: TGCAGTGCTAGAGTGCTAGCGGGAGGCCCCTACGAGCAGTACTTC
CDR3: CSARVLAGGPYEQYF
V: TRBV20-1
size: many
J: TRBJ2-7
D: TRBD2

DNA: TGTGCCAGCAGTCTCCTGTTTGAAGGGGGTGGTGAGCAGTTCTTC
CDR3: CASSLLFEGGGEQFF
V: TRBV6-2/TRBV6-3
size: many
J: TRBJ2-1
D: .

DNA: TGCAGTGCTCCGCCTGAAGCGGGAGGCCTCGACAATGAGCAGTTCTTC
CDR3: CSAPPEAGGLDNEQFF
V: TRBV20-1
size: .
J: TRBJ2-1
D: TRBD2

DNA: TGCAGTGCTACCATCGCGTTCACCTATGGCTACACCTTC
CDR3: CSATIAFTYGYTF
V: TRBV20-1
size: .
J: TRBJ1-2
D: .

DNA: TGTGCCAGCAGGAGCGGGATTACCTACAATGAGCAGTTCTTC
CDR3: CASRSGITYNEQFF
V: TRBV6-1
size: .
J: TRBJ2-1
D: TRBD2

DNA: TGCGCCAGCAGCCAAGATAGGCGTAATGAAGCTTTCTTT
CDR3: CASSQDRRNEAFF
V: TRBV4-1
size: many
J: TRBJ1-1
D: .

DNA: TGTGCCAGCAGCCGGGCACAGGCTGAAGCTTTCTTT
CDR3: CASSRAQAEAFF
V: TRBV7-9
size: many
J: TRBJ1-1
D: .

DNA: TGTGCCAGCAGTTACCCACCCCTGGTACCGGGACAGGGGTCCTACAATGAGCAGTTCTTC
CDR3: CASSYPPLVPGQGSYNEQFF
V: TRBV6-2/TRBV6-3
size: many
J: TRBJ2-1
D: TRBD1

DNA: TGCGCCAGCAGCTTGGCCACGTCCGGCACCCTCAATGAGCAGTTCTTC
CDR3: CASSLATSGTLNEQFF
V: TRBV5-1
size: .
J: TRBJ2-1
D: .

DNA: TGTGCCAGCAGTTCGATCGGGACCGGGTACAATGAGCAGTTCTTC
CDR3: CASSSIGTGYNEQFF
V: TRBV27
size: .
J: TRBJ2-1
D: .

DNA: TGTGCCAGCAGTTTTGGCGGGACACCCCCGCTAGAGCAGTACTTC
CDR3: CASSFGGTPPLEQYF
V: TRBV28
size: many
J: TRBJ2-7
D: .

DNA: TGCAGTGCTAGATTCACAGGGGCTCATAATTCACCCCTCCACTTT
CDR3: CSARFTGAHNSPLHF
V: TRBV20-1
size: few
J: TRBJ1-6
D: TRBD1

DNA: TGTGCCAGCAGCCAAGAGGCCACAGGGGGATTCTACGAGCAGTACTTC
CDR3: CASSQEATGGFYEQYF
V: TRBV14
size: many
J: TRBJ2-7
D: TRBD1

DNA: TGTGCCAGCAGCCCGCCGGGACTGGGGGGTTCACCTCTCCACTTT
CDR3: CASSPPGLGGSPLHF
V: TRBV28
size: .
J: TRBJ1-6
D: .

DNA: TGCAGCGTTGAAGTAGGGAACACAGATACGCAGTATTTT
CDR3: CSVEVGNTDTQYF
V: TRBV29-1
size: many
J: TRBJ2-3
D: .

DNA: TGTGCCAGCAGCTTTGTAGGCACAGATACGCAGTATTTT
CDR3: CASSFVGTDTQYF
V: TRBV7-9
size: many
J: TRBJ2-3
D: .

DNA: TGTGCCAGCCGCCCAAGTGGGGGGGAGACCCAGTACTTC
CDR3: CASRPSGGETQYF
V: TRBV27
size: .
J: TRBJ2-5
D: .

DNA: TGTGCCAGCAGGGCATATGGGGAGCAGTACTTC
CDR3: CASRAYGEQYF
V: TRBV28
size: many
J: TRBJ2-7
D: .

DNA: TGCGCCAGCAGCAGCACAGGGGGCCGATCCTACGAGCAGTACTTC
CDR3: CASSSTGGRSYEQYF
V: TRBV5-1
size: many
J: TRBJ2-7
D: TRBD1

DNA: TGCGCCAGCAGCCAAGATAGGCTCCTTACGCAGTATTTT
CDR3: CASSQDRLLTQYF
V: TRBV4-3
size: many
J: TRBJ2-3
D: .

DNA: TGTGCCAGCAGCCCTTGCATAGCCGGGACGTGCAATCAGCCCCAGCATTTT
CDR3: CASSPCIAGTCNQPQHF
V: TRBV12-3/TRBV12-4
size: many
J: TRBJ1-5
D: .

DNA: TGTGCCAGCAGCGTAGGGACTAGTCTACATACGCAGTATTTT
CDR3: CASSVGTSLHTQYF
V: TRBV9
size: .
J: TRBJ2-3
D: TRBD2

DNA: TGTGCCAGCAGCTTTTTTAGAGATACGCAGTATTTT
CDR3: CASSFFRDTQYF
V: TRBV7-2
size: .
J: TRBJ2-3
D: .

DNA: TGCAGCGTTGGGGACAGTCGACACTACACCTTC
CDR3: CSVGDSRHYTF
V: TRBV29-1
size: many
J: TRBJ1-2
D: TRBD1

DNA: TGTGCCAGCAGTTTGGGGGGGAGAGCCCAGCATTTT
CDR3: CASSLGGRAQHF
V: TRBV12-3/TRBV12-4
size: few
J: TRBJ1-5
D: .

DNA: TGTGCCATCAGTGCCTCTACAGGGTCGAGCGAGCCCCAGCATTTT
CDR3: CAISASTGSSEPQHF
V: TRBV10-3
size: many
J: TRBJ1-5
D: .

DNA: TGTGCCAGCTCCTTTTCGGTCTATGGCTACACCTTC
CDR3: CASSFSVYGYTF
V: TRBV7-2
size: many
J: TRBJ1-2
D: .

DNA: TGTGCCAGCAGATGGGGACAGGGGGGCAATCAGCCCCAGCATTTT
CDR3: CASRWGQGGNQPQHF
V: TRBV28
size: many
J: TRBJ1-5
D: TRBD1

DNA: TGCGCCAGCAGCTTGTTAGGACTAGGACAAGAGACCCAGTACTTC
CDR3: CASSLLGLGQETQYF
V: TRBV5-1
size: many
J: TRBJ2-5
D: TRBD2

DNA: TGTGCCAGCTCACCGACTAGCACCTACTACGAGCAGTACTTC
CDR3: CASSPTSTYYEQYF
V: TRBV18
size: many
J: TRBJ2-7
D: TRBD2

DNA: TGTGCCAGCAGCTTACAGGGGATGACTGAAGCTTTCTTT
CDR3: CASSLQGMTEAFF
V: TRBV7-2
size: few
J: TRBJ1-1
D: .

DNA: TGCAGCGCCCGAGGGGGTTGGAGTGAAGCTTTCTTT
CDR3: CSARGGWSEAFF
V: TRBV29-1
size: few
J: TRBJ1-1
D: .

DNA: TGTGCCAGCAGCTTAGCTGTCCGGGCGGTGGGGGAGCTGTTTTTT
CDR3: CASSLAVRAVGELFF
V: TRBV7-6
size: .
J: TRBJ2-2
D: .

DNA: TGTGCCAGCACCCCATCGGGGGGCGCGGGTGAAAAACTGTTTTTT
CDR3: CASTPSGGAGEKLFF
V: TRBV12-3/TRBV12-4
size: many
J: TRBJ1-4
D: .

DNA: TGTGCCAGCAGTTACTTCTCGGGGACAGGGGCCTACGAGCAGTACTTC
CDR3: CASSYFSGTGAYEQYF
V: TRBV6-2/TRBV6-3
size: few
J: TRBJ2-7
D: TRBD1

DNA: TGCGCCAGCAGCCGAGTCAGTCGGGACACTGAAGCTTTCTTT
CDR3: CASSRVSRDTEAFF
V: TRBV4-3
size: few
J: TRBJ1-1
D: .

DNA: TGTGCCATCACGGAGGGACAGAACACCGGGGAGCTGTTTTTT
CDR3: CAITEGQNTGELFF
V: TRBV10-3
size: many
J: TRBJ2-2
D: .

DNA: TGTGCCAGCAGTGGATTGGGGGGGACCATAACCTACGAGCAGTACTTC
CDR3: CASSGLGGTITYEQYF
V: TRBV6-1
size: few
J: TRBJ2-7
D: TRBD2